Given below is one T cell receptor (beta chain) in context. These data are taken from a study of blood T cell repertoires in COVID-19. Study information: Acute and convalescent COVID-19 specimens originated in the United States, Italy and Spain. The analysed material was cDNA or gDNA that came from T cells, B-cell-depleted T cells, or PBMCs.

In the study's own analysis: How many nucleated cells were present was estimated from reference gene primer amplification. TCRdb's table, derived via immunoSEQ multiplex PCR, lists solely in-frame clones and lacks some. V, J and clone size reflect that table, while D and trimming were determined from the DNA. The sample lists about 530,000 clones, roughly 89% occurring once. One Seattle source followed patients from active infection through their disease course. This receptor was identified in a woman between 50 and 59 years old with COVID-19, enrolled during active disease. The sequenced sample was peripheral blood.

For the CDR3, the DNA is TGTGCCAGCAGTACAGCCTTCAATCAGCCCCAGCATTTT. As protein: CASSTAFNQPQHF. The chain joins TRBV12-3 or TRBV12-4 to TRBJ1-5, with D unresolved. This CDR3 is built from 13 residues. Trimming pared 5 bases from V and 3 bases from J, leaving 8 bases between.